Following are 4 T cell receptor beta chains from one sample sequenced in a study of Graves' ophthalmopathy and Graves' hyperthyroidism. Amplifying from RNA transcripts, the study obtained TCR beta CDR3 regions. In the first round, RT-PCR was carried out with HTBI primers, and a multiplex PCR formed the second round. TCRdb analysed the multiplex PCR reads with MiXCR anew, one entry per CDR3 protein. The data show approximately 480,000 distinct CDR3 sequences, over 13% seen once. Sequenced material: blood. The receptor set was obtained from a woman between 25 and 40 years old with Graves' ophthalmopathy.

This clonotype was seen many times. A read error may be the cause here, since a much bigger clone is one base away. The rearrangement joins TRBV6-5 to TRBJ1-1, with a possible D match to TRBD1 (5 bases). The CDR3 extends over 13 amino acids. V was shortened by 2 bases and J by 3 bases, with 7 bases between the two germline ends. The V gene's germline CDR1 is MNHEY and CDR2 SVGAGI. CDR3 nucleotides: TGTGCCAGCAGTTACATGGGGGACACTGAAGCTTTCTTT. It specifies CASSYMGDTEAFF.

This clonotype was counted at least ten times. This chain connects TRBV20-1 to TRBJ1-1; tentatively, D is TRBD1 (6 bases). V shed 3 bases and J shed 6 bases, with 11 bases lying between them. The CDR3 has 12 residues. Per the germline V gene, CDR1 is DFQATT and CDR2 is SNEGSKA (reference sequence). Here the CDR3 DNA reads TGCAGTGCTAGGGGTTCAGGGGCTGAAGCTTTCTTT. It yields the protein CSARGSGAEAFF.

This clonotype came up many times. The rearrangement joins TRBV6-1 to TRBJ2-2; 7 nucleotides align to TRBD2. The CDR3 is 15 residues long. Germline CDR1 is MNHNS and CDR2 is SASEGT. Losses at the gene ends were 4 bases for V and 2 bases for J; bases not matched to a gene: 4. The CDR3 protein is CASSALAANTGELFF. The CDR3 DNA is TGTGCCAGCAGTGCCCTAGCGGCCAACACCGGGGAGCTGTTTTTT.

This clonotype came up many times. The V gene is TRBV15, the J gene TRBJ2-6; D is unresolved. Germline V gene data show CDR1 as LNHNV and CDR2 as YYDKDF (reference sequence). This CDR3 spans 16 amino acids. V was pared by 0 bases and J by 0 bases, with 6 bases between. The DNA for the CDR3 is TGTGCCACCAGCAGAGATGAGATCTCTGGGGCCAACGTCCTGACTTTC. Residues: CATSRDEISGANVLTF.